Below, 31 T cell receptor beta chains from the same sample are listed, as sequenced in a study of spatial heterogeneity in lung cancer. TCRdb recomputed calls from the 5' RACE reads with MiXCR, one row per CDR3 protein. The sample contains about 48,000 distinct CDR3 sequences, less than 6% of which appear only once. The time point is: sample taken at primary tumor resection. Sequencing of whole RNA from tumor, nontumor lung or frozen PBMC involved no sorting. Sequences were derived from PBMCs, sampled at surgery. The receptors derive from a male donor with early-stage non-small cell lung cancer.

This clonotype has at least ten counts. The chain uses TRBV7-2 and TRBJ1-5, with 7 positions matching TRBD1. V trimming: 6 bases; J trimming: 6 bases; junction bases outside the gene matches: 11. Per the germline V gene, CDR1 is SGHTA and CDR2 is FQGNSA. The CDR3 has 15 amino acids. CDR3 nucleotide sequence: TGTGCCAGCAGTCCAATCGGGACAGCTGGTCAGCCCCAGCATTTT. It is translated as CASSPIGTAGQPQHF.

In this sample, this clonotype turned up many times. V is TRBV5-1 and J is TRBJ2-1; D is perhaps TRBD1 or TRBD2 (6 bases each). The germline CDR1 and CDR2 sequences are SGHRS and YFSETQ. The CDR3 consists of 14 residues. V was trimmed by 5 bases and J by 10 bases, leaving 19 bases between them. The CDR3 spells CASSPPGGPREQFF. Written as DNA, the CDR3 is TGCGCCAGCAGTCCCCCTGGGGGGCCTAGGGAGCAGTTCTTC.

The table lists this clonotype with many counts. V is TRBV25-1 and J is TRBJ2-1; possible D gene TRBD1, 6 bases. The V and J ends lost 3 bases and 3 bases respectively, with 15 bases between them. Germline V gene lookup returns CDR1 MGHDK and CDR2 SYGVNS. The CDR3 runs 16 residues. In DNA form, the CDR3 reads TGTGCCAGCAGTGATCTAAGGCAGGGGAACTACAATGAGCAGTTCTTC. Translating gives CASSDLRQGNYNEQFF.

This clonotype showed up many times. The chain combines TRBV4-1 with TRBJ2-3, with TRBD2 matching over 9 bases. From germline, CDR1 is MGHRA and CDR2 YSYEKL. Trimming at V came to 1 base and at J to 5 bases, leaving 16 bases not matched to a gene. The CDR3 consists of 19 residues. CDR3 protein: CASSQGLADPRRGGDTQYF. CDR3 coding DNA: TGCGCCAGCAGCCAAGGACTAGCGGACCCCCGAAGGGGTGGAGATACGCAGTATTTT.

The rearrangement joins TRBV18 to TRBJ2-7; no firm D call. This CDR3 has 14 amino acids. The V gene's germline CDR1 is KGHSH and CDR2 LQKENI. V was pared by 0 bases and J by 4 bases, with 10 bases between. DNA of the CDR3: TGTGCCAGCTCACCACCGTCTCTCCCTTACGAGCAGTACTTC. It yields the protein CASSPPSLPYEQYF.

This clonotype was seen repeatedly, ten times or more. The chain uses TRBV5-1 and TRBJ2-5, with 7 positions matching TRBD2. Trimming cost V 0 bases and J 2 bases; bases outside gene matches: 4. Germline assignment: CDR1 SGHRS and CDR2 YFSETQ. There are 15 residues in the CDR3. The CDR3 loop is CASSLDPGGQETQYF. Here the CDR3 DNA reads TGCGCCAGCAGCTTGGACCCCGGGGGGCAAGAGACCCAGTACTTC.

This clonotype was observed many times. The V call is TRBV13, the J call TRBJ2-1; TRBD1 or TRBD2 may be the D gene (5 bases each). CDR1 and CDR2 from the germline V gene are PRHDT and FYEKMQ (reference sequence). V was cut by 8 bases and J by 7 bases, with 15 bases left in between. CDR3 size: 13 residues. Here the CDR3 DNA reads TGTGCCAGCGGGGACGCAGGGAAAAATGAGCAGTTCTTC. As protein: CASGDAGKNEQFF.

This clonotype was seen at least ten times. The chain combines TRBV20-1 with TRBJ1-3; D is unresolved. The CDR3 has 16 residues. The ends were cut back, 0 bases at V and 4 bases at J, with 16 bases in the middle. The germline CDR1 and CDR2 sequences are DFQATT and SNEGSKA (reference sequence). Here the CDR3 reads CSARDSPGREGNTIYF. The CDR3 DNA reads TGCAGTGCTAGAGATTCCCCGGGGAGGGAGGGAAACACCATATATTTT.

This clonotype was detected ten times or more. The CDR3 region is CASSELAGGIGEQFF. The CDR3 DNA follows: TGTGCCAGCAGTGAACTAGCGGGAGGGATCGGTGAGCAGTTCTTC. V is TRBV2 and J is TRBJ2-1; 12 nucleotides align to TRBD2. From germline, CDR1 is SNHLY and CDR2 FYNNEI. This CDR3 comprises 15 residues. Trimming took 2 bases from V and 9 from J; bases not matched to a gene: 5. Complete variable domain (other parts from reference TRBV2 and TRBJ2-1): EPEVTQTPSHQVTQMGQEVILRCVPISNHLYFYWYRQILGQKVEFLVSFYNNEISEKSEIFDDQFSVERPDGSNFTLKIRSTKLEDSAMYFCASSELAGGIGEQFFGPGTRLTVL.

This clonotype appeared a few times. The rearrangement links TRBV7-2 to TRBJ2-5, with D unresolved. This CDR3 is built from 12 residues. The germline CDR1 and CDR2 sequences are SGHTA and FQGNSA. Trimming pared 8 bases from V and 4 bases from J, leaving 11 bases between. Here the CDR3 reads CASGGRRETQYF. The CDR3, as DNA: TGTGCCAGCGGTGGAAGGCGAGAGACCCAGTACTTC.

This chain links TRBV5-1 with TRBJ2-5; maybe TRBD2 (7 bases). The V and J ends lost 1 base and 5 bases respectively, with 12 bases between them. Germline CDR1 is SGHRS and CDR2 is YFSETQ. The CDR3 spans 14 residues. The CDR3 sequence is CASSLTGGEETQYF. Here the CDR3 DNA reads TGCGCCAGCAGCTTGACGGGGGGCGAGGAGACCCAGTACTTC.

This clonotype has only a few counts. The chain employs TRBV5-6 and TRBJ1-5, with 7 bases identical to TRBD1. Germline-derived CDR1 and CDR2 are SGHDT and YYEEEE. With V trimmed by 4 bases and J by 3 bases, 4 bases remained unmatched. This CDR3 comprises 14 residues. Here the CDR3 DNA reads TGTGCCAGCAGCAATACAGGGGACAATCAGCCCCAGCATTTT. Translating gives CASSNTGDNQPQHF.

This clonotype has a count of ten or more. The CDR3 protein is CASSPGQGDYEQYF. CDR3 coding DNA: TGTGCCAGCAGCCCGGGACAGGGTGACTACGAGCAGTACTTC. The J gene is TRBJ2-7, the V gene TRBV7-9; 9 positions match TRBD1. Trimming removed 5 bases from V and 3 bases from J; junction bases left unmatched: 5. CDR1 and CDR2 (germline): SEHNR, FQNEAQ (reference sequence). This CDR3 spans 14 amino acids.

The rearrangement links TRBV2 to TRBJ2-5; D uncertain. Germline V CDR1 and CDR2: SNHLY, FYNNEI. V was cut by 2 bases and J by 7 bases, with 17 bases left in between. This CDR3 has 15 amino acids. Here the CDR3 DNA reads TGTGCCAGCAGTGAAAGGCAGACCCTATTGGGGACCCAGTACTTC. It encodes CASSERQTLLGTQYF.

This clonotype has at least ten counts. This rearrangement joins TRBV6-1 to TRBJ2-1, with 9 bases fitting TRBD1. Germline V gene data show CDR1 as MNHNS and CDR2 as SASEGT. This CDR3 has 17 amino acids. V trimming: 7 bases; J trimming: 3 bases; junction bases outside the gene matches: 13. DNA of the CDR3: TGTGCCAGCATCCAACGAACCGGGACAGGGTTCTACAATGAGCAGTTCTTC. Translated: CASIQRTGTGFYNEQFF.

In its sample, this clonotype was seen many times. This chain uses TRBV27 with TRBJ2-1, with TRBD2 identical over 7 bases. Germline CDR1 and CDR2: MNHEY and SMNVEV (reference sequence). V lost 2 bases and J lost 9; bases outside the gene matches: 1. This CDR3 contains 12 residues. The CDR3 spells CASSLGGGEQFF. The CDR3 region has the DNA TGTGCCAGCAGTTTAGGGGGGGGTGAGCAGTTCTTC.

The V gene is TRBV29-1, the J gene TRBJ2-1, with D tentatively TRBD2 (5 bases). Per germline, CDR1 SQVTM and CDR2 ANQGSEA. The V gene lost 7 bases and the J gene lost 5 bases, with 12 bases spanning the gap. The CDR3 loop spans 12 amino acids. For the CDR3, the DNA is TGCAGCGCCGGGCCGGGAAACAATGAGCAGTTCTTC. Residues: CSAGPGNNEQFF.

This clonotype was recorded many times. The CDR3 protein is CASSLERPPYEQYF. The CDR3 nucleotides read TGTGCCAGCAGCTTGGAGCGGCCACCTTACGAGCAGTACTTC. This chain connects TRBV5-6 to TRBJ2-7, with D maybe TRBD2 (5 bases). Per germline, CDR1 SGHDT and CDR2 YYEEEE. With 0 bases removed from V and 4 bases from J, the gap between germline ends came to 11 bases. The CDR3 is 14 residues long.

The genes are TRBV6-1 and TRBJ2-7; 7 nucleotides agree with TRBD2. The germline V gene encodes CDR1 MNHNS and CDR2 SASEGT. This CDR3 spans 16 amino acids. After removal of 2 bases from V and 2 bases from J, the junction contained 9 bases not matched to a gene. In DNA form, the CDR3 reads TGTGCCAGCAGTGAACCCGGGGTAGCGGGTCCCTACGAGCAGTACTTC. It encodes CASSEPGVAGPYEQYF.

The table lists this clonotype with many counts. The genes are TRBV19 and TRBJ2-1; 8 bases line up with TRBD2. The CDR3 extends over 16 amino acids. V lost 4 bases and J lost 2; bases outside the gene matches: 7. Germline loops: CDR1 LNHDA, CDR2 SQIVND (reference sequence). In nucleotides, the CDR3 is TGTGCCAGTAGTACGACCGGGACTAGGCCCTACAATGAGCAGTTCTTC. It is translated as CASSTTGTRPYNEQFF.

V gene TRBV7-2 combines with J gene TRBJ2-1, with D tentatively TRBD2 (5 bases). The germline V gene encodes CDR1 SGHTA and CDR2 FQGNSA. Trimming pared 1 base from V and 9 bases from J, leaving 10 bases between. The CDR3 is made up of 13 amino acids. In DNA form, the CDR3 reads TGTGCCAGCAGCTTAGGCCGGGAAGGTGAGCAGTTCTTC. This sequence encodes CASSLGREGEQFF.

This clonotype came up many times. The V gene is TRBV30, the J gene TRBJ2-3; TRBD2 might be the D (5 bases). The CDR3 spans 15 residues. CDR1 is GTSNPN and CDR2 is SVGIG in the germline V gene (reference sequence). Trimming shortened V by 1 base and J by 1 base, and 12 bases separated the two germline ends. This chain's CDR3 is CAWSGQGSRTDTQYF. The DNA for the CDR3 is TGTGCCTGGAGTGGCCAAGGGAGCCGCACAGATACGCAGTATTTT.

This clonotype was detected ten times or more. V gene TRBV7-2 combines with J gene TRBJ2-3; the D gene is possibly TRBD2 (6 bases). Germline CDR1 reads SGHTA; CDR2 reads FQGNSA. Trimming shortened V by 5 bases and J by 2 bases, and 14 bases separated the two germline ends. This CDR3 has 15 residues. For the CDR3, the DNA is TGTGCCAGCAGCCCGTGGGACTCGATCACAGATACGCAGTATTTT. It translates to CASSPWDSITDTQYF.

This clonotype has ten or more counts. The genes are TRBV2 and TRBJ1-5, with D unresolved. V was pared by 0 bases and J by 0 bases, with 12 bases between. Germline values: CDR1 SNHLY, CDR2 FYNNEI. The CDR3 extends over 17 amino acids. CDR3 coding DNA: TGTGCCAGCAGTGAAGCGTTGGGCCTGTATAGCAATCAGCCCCAGCATTTT. It yields the protein CASSEALGLYSNQPQHF.

This clonotype was seen repeatedly, ten times or more. The V call is TRBV20-1, the J call TRBJ2-1, with 9 bases identical to TRBD2. This CDR3 has 15 residues. With V trimmed by 1 base and J by 4 bases, 5 bases remained unmatched. Germline CDR1 reads DFQATT; CDR2 reads SNEGSKA (reference sequence). The CDR3 reads CSARASGIVYNEQFF. CDR3 DNA sequence: TGCAGTGCTAGAGCTAGCGGGATAGTATACAATGAGCAGTTCTTC.

This clonotype was detected ten times or more. The rearrangement joins TRBV6-1 to TRBJ2-3; 8 bases map to TRBD2. With 6 bases clipped from V and 2 bases from J, the junction kept 7 bases outside the gene matches. The CDR3 runs 15 residues. Germline V gene sequence: CDR1 MNHNS, CDR2 SASEGT. DNA of the CDR3: TGTGCCAGCAGCCTAGGACTAGCTCTCACAGATACGCAGTATTTT. Translation: CASSLGLALTDTQYF.

This clonotype was recorded at least ten times. The V gene is TRBV9, the J gene TRBJ2-3; 11 bases fit TRBD2. The CDR3 contains 16 residues. V shed 4 bases, J shed 4 bases, and the junction held 8 bases outside the gene matches. Germline V lookup: CDR1 SGDLS, CDR2 YYNGEE. The CDR3 DNA sequence: TGTGCCAGCAGCCCAACTACTAGCGGGAGCGCAGATACGCAGTATTTT. Translating it yields CASSPTTSGSADTQYF. Variable domain in full (rest from reference TRBV9 and TRBJ2-3): DSGVTQTPKHLITATGQRVTLRCSPRSGDLSVYWYQQSLDQGLQFLIQYYNGEERAKGNILERFSAQQFPDLHSELNLSSLELGDSALYFCASSPTTSGSADTQYFGPGTRLTVL.

There are many counts of this clonotype. The CDR3 loop reads CASSITGFSGGYTF. DNA for the CDR3: TGCGCCAGCAGCATCACAGGGTTTTCTGGTGGCTACACCTTC. The chain couples TRBV5-1 to TRBJ1-2; the D gene is possibly TRBD1 (6 bases). The CDR3 is made up of 14 amino acids. Germline CDR1 and CDR2: SGHRS and YFSETQ. Trimming cost V 4 bases and J 7 bases, with 17 bases left between them.

At least ten counts were recorded for this clonotype. The rearrangement links TRBV28 to TRBJ2-3; TRBD2 agrees at 11 bases. This CDR3 contains 17 residues. CDR1 is MDHEN and CDR2 is SYDVKM in the germline V gene. V gave up 2 bases and J gave up 6 bases; unmatched junction bases: 10. The chain's CDR3 is CASSLRKTSGIQDTQYF. CDR3 nucleotides: TGTGCCAGCAGTTTAAGGAAGACTAGCGGGATTCAGGATACGCAGTATTTT. The full variable domain, its missing parts supplied by reference TRBV28 and TRBJ2-3, is DVKVTQSSRYLVKRTGEKVFLECVQDMDHENMFWYRQDPGLGLRLIYFSYDVKMKEKGDIPEGYSVSREKKERFSLILESASTNQTSMYLCASSLRKTSGIQDTQYFGPGTRLTVL.

At least ten counts were recorded for this clonotype. V usage is TRBV7-2 and J usage is TRBJ1-5; possibly TRBD1 for D (5 bases). V dropped 1 base and J dropped 7 bases, with 14 bases sitting between them. Germline V gene data show CDR1 as SGHTA and CDR2 as FQGNSA. The CDR3 sequence is 15 residues long. The DNA of the CDR3 is TGTGCCAGCAGCTTAGAGGAGGGGTACGGGCAGCCCCAGCATTTT. This translates into CASSLEEGYGQPQHF.

The table lists this clonotype with many counts. This chain connects TRBV20-1 to TRBJ2-5, with D possibly TRBD1 on 6 matching bases. The CDR3 extends over 15 amino acids. Germline lookup yields CDR1 DFQATT and CDR2 SNEGSKA (reference sequence). The CDR3 protein is CGMVRPRGQQETQYF. The CDR3 DNA reads as TGCGGCATGGTACGCCCAAGAGGACAGCAAGAGACCCAGTACTTC.